A selection of T cell receptor beta chains follows, all from one sample in a study of T-cell memory formation after mild COVID-19. TCRdb fed the 5' RACE reads into MiXCR, producing one record per CDR3 protein. The sample consists of hundreds of thousands of distinct CDR3 sequences, about 20% of them appearing once. Sequenced material: PBMCs or a T cell subset sorted from them (not recorded which). These receptors all come from an adult woman who had mild COVID-19 (a few samples of this study predate the infection). Cell type and time point are not known. CDR3s include the opening cysteine and the closing phenylalanine or tryptophan. The D gene is left open where the match is weak. Clone size is shown for a subset of rows, as once, few, many or a class of expanded clone.

TRBV19	TRBJ2-4	NA	NA	CASSSGMGYIQYF	TGTGCCAGTAGTAGCGGGATGGGGTACATTCAGTACTTC
TRBV20-1	TRBJ1-1	NA	many	CSASRGGAEAFF	TGCAGTGCTAGTAGAGGAGGTGCTGAAGCTTTCTTT
TRBV20-1	TRBJ2-3	TRBD1	NA	CSALTGARTDTQYF	TGCAGTGCTCTGACAGGGGCTCGGACAGATACGCAGTATTTT
TRBV25-1	TRBJ2-2	NA	NA	CASSEQGPWTGELFF	TGTGCCAGCAGTGAACAGGGCCCGTGGACCGGGGAGCTGTTTTTT
TRBV7-3	TRBJ1-2	TRBD1	few	CASSPPPQGENYGYTF	TGTGCCAGCAGCCCGCCTCCACAGGGGGAGAACTATGGCTACACCTTC
TRBV7-8	TRBJ2-7	NA	NA	CASSLGRGTPLEQYF	TGTGCCAGCAGCCTAGGAAGGGGCACTCCTCTCGAGCAGTACTTC
TRBV12-5	TRBJ2-3	TRBD1	NA	CASGLVLGTGVADTQYF	TGTGCTAGTGGTTTGGTACTTGGGACAGGGGTGGCAGATACGCAGTATTTT
TRBV5-1	TRBJ1-1	NA	few	CASNAFGQDTEAFF	TGCGCCAGCAACGCCTTTGGGCAGGACACTGAAGCTTTCTTT
TRBV11-2	TRBJ2-3	NA	once	CASSVLPPDTQYF	TGTGCCAGCAGCGTTCTCCCACCCGATACGCAGTATTTT
TRBV18	TRBJ1-1	NA	NA	CASSPPGRLTEAFF	TGTGCCAGCTCACCACCGGGTCGTCTCACTGAAGCTTTCTTT
TRBV12-3/TRBV12-4	TRBJ2-3	NA	NA	CASILSSLPDTQYF	TGTGCCAGCATCCTCTCCTCCCTCCCAGATACGCAGTATTTT
TRBV6-5	TRBJ2-7	TRBD1	few	CASSRGQVSYEQYF	TGTGCCAGCAGCCGGGGACAGGTCTCCTACGAGCAGTACTTC
TRBV9	TRBJ2-1	TRBD2	few	CASSVESGGASNEQFF	TGTGCCAGCAGCGTGGAGAGCGGGGGGGCCTCCAATGAGCAGTTCTTC
TRBV24-1	TRBJ2-1	NA	NA	CATSDDGGGYNEQFF	TGTGCCACCAGTGATGATGGAGGGGGTTACAATGAGCAGTTCTTC
TRBV7-3	TRBJ2-1	NA	many	CASSLGQNYNEQFF	TGTGCCAGCAGCTTAGGGCAGAATTACAATGAGCAGTTCTTC
TRBV19	TRBJ2-1	NA	NA	CASSIRSSVDGEQFF	TGTGCCAGTAGTATCAGGTCTAGCGTTGATGGTGAGCAGTTCTTC
TRBV5-5	TRBJ2-7	NA	NA	CASSLIAGTNYGYEQYF	TGTGCCAGCAGCTTGATCGCAGGAACGAACTACGGCTACGAGCAGTACTTC
TRBV27	TRBJ2-7	NA	few	CASSLSSIGEQYF	TGTGCCAGCAGTTTATCCTCAATAGGTGAGCAGTACTTC
TRBV7-3	TRBJ1-1	NA	NA	CASSLWTREGNTEAFF	TGTGCCAGCAGCTTGTGGACACGGGAGGGGAACACTGAAGCTTTCTTT
TRBV5-1	TRBJ1-4	NA	few	CASSLVGPTNEKLFF	TGCGCCAGCAGCTTGGTGGGACCGACTAATGAAAAACTGTTTTTT
TRBV20-1	TRBJ2-5	NA	few	CSANRPAETQYF	TGCAGTGCTAATAGGCCCGCGGAGACCCAGTACTTC
TRBV7-2	TRBJ2-1	TRBD1	NA	CASSGQGRHEQFF	TGTGCCAGCAGCGGACAGGGGCGGCATGAGCAGTTCTTC
TRBV29-1	TRBJ2-7	NA	NA	CSVGASTYEQYF	TGCAGCGTTGGCGCTAGTACCTACGAGCAGTACTTC
TRBV6-5	TRBJ2-1	TRBD1	NA	CASSSGTGDEQFF	TGTGCCAGCAGTTCTGGGACAGGGGATGAGCAGTTCTTC
TRBV15	TRBJ2-3	TRBD1	few	CATSRTWTGAGDTQYF	TGTGCCACCAGCAGGACCTGGACAGGGGCTGGAGATACGCAGTATTTT
TRBV2	TRBJ2-4	NA	few	CASSEALSTKNIQYF	TGTGCCAGCAGTGAAGCCCTGTCAACCAAAAACATTCAGTACTTC
TRBV20-1	TRBJ2-7	NA	few	CSATINIGLPHEQYF	TGCAGTGCTACGATAAACATAGGGCTCCCTCACGAGCAGTACTTC
TRBV9	TRBJ1-4	TRBD1	NA	CASSPTGTVNEKLFF	TGTGCCAGCAGCCCGACCGGGACAGTTAATGAAAAACTGTTTTTT
TRBV20-1	TRBJ1-5	NA	NA	CSAIASNQPQHF	TGCAGTGCTATTGCTAGCAATCAGCCCCAGCATTTT
TRBV14	TRBJ2-7	TRBD1	NA	CASSQAPRQGPPYEQYF	TGTGCCAGCAGCCAAGCCCCCCGACAGGGACCGCCATACGAGCAGTACTTC
TRBV7-2	TRBJ1-3	TRBD1	NA	CASVRDRAGKTIYF	TGTGCCAGCGTCCGGGACAGGGCTGGAAAAACCATATATTTT
TRBV12-3/TRBV12-4	TRBJ2-3	NA	many	CASSQNTDTQYF	TGTGCCAGCAGCCAAAACACAGATACGCAGTATTTT
TRBV4-1	TRBJ2-3	NA	NA	CASSQAGPPRPDTQYF	TGCGCCAGCAGCCAAGCAGGGCCCCCCAGGCCCGATACGCAGTATTTT
TRBV7-9	TRBJ2-1	TRBD2	few	CASSLRASGSVNEQFF	TGTGCCAGCAGCTTACGTGCTAGCGGGAGTGTCAATGAGCAGTTCTTC
TRBV18	TRBJ2-6	NA	NA	CASSPIQVGLYSGANVLTF	TGTGCCAGCTCACCTATACAGGTCGGCCTTTACTCTGGGGCCAACGTCCTGACTTTC
TRBV5-6	TRBJ1-3	NA	few	CASSDPVGSSGNTIYF	TGTGCCAGCAGCGACCCCGTTGGTAGCTCTGGAAACACCATATATTTT
TRBV29-1	TRBJ2-1	NA	few	CRIAGPIPNEQFF	TGCAGAATTGCCGGGCCCATCCCAAATGAGCAGTTCTTC
TRBV4-2	TRBJ2-2	NA	few	CASSQSRGANTGELFF	TGTGCCAGCAGCCAATCGCGGGGCGCGAACACCGGGGAGCTGTTTTTT
TRBV5-1	TRBJ1-5	NA	few	CASSGRESNQPQHF	TGCGCCAGCTCGGGGAGGGAGAGCAATCAGCCCCAGCATTTT
TRBV30	TRBJ2-7	NA	few	CAWSVSGAYEQYF	TGTGCCTGGAGTGTTTCAGGGGCCTACGAGCAGTACTTC
TRBV18	TRBJ2-7	TRBD2	NA	CASSPPVRIAGGFGYEQYF	TGTGCCAGCTCACCACCTGTTCGGATAGCGGGAGGGTTTGGTTACGAGCAGTACTTC
TRBV5-5	TRBJ2-2	NA	few	CASSSTGGGMPGELFF	TGTGCCAGCAGCTCTACAGGGGGGGGAATGCCCGGGGAGCTGTTTTTT
TRBV12-3/TRBV12-4	TRBJ1-4	NA	NA	CASSQSLNLFF	TGTGCCAGCAGTCAGTCCCTGAATCTGTTTTTT
TRBV6-5	TRBJ2-6	NA	NA	CASSYSSPGSSGANVLTF	TGTGCCAGCAGTTACTCTTCTCCAGGCTCCTCTGGGGCCAACGTCCTGACTTTC
TRBV27	TRBJ1-5	NA	NA	CASSLQGRYQPQHF	TGTGCCAGCAGTTTACAAGGCCGATATCAGCCCCAGCATTTT
TRBV5-1	TRBJ2-7	TRBD1	NA	CASSASGTGSYEQYF	TGCGCCAGCAGCGCTTCCGGGACAGGGTCCTACGAGCAGTACTTC
TRBV18	TRBJ2-3	TRBD2	few	CASSPPVTSARGDTQYF	TGTGCCAGCTCACCACCGGTTACTAGCGCCCGAGGAGATACGCAGTATTTT
TRBV15	TRBJ2-5	NA	NA	CATSRSEMASVQETQYF	TGTGCCACCAGCAGAAGTGAGATGGCTAGCGTCCAAGAGACCCAGTACTTC
TRBV3-1	TRBJ1-3	TRBD1	NA	CASSQTTGPGNTIYF	TGTGCCAGCAGCCAGACGACAGGGCCTGGAAACACCATATATTTT
TRBV6-5	TRBJ2-5	NA	NA	CASSYGGETQYF	TGTGCCAGCAGTTACGGGGGAGAGACCCAGTACTTC
TRBV12-3/TRBV12-4	TRBJ2-7	NA	many	CASRRRDGDYEQYF	TGTGCCAGCAGACGCCGGGACGGTGACTACGAGCAGTACTTC
TRBV7-9	TRBJ2-1	TRBD2	NA	CASTQGTSVNNEQFF	TGTGCCAGCACCCAAGGGACTAGCGTGAACAATGAGCAGTTCTTC
TRBV5-1	TRBJ2-1	NA	few	CASSLGGTNNEQFF	TGCGCCAGCAGCTTAGGCGGGACGAACAATGAGCAGTTCTTC
TRBV24-1	TRBJ2-1	NA	few	CATSEGSLNEQFF	TGTGCCACCAGTGAGGGGAGTTTGAATGAGCAGTTCTTC
TRBV4-1	TRBJ2-7	TRBD1	few	CASSPGQNIYEQYF	TGCGCCAGCAGCCCGGGACAGAACATCTACGAGCAGTACTTC